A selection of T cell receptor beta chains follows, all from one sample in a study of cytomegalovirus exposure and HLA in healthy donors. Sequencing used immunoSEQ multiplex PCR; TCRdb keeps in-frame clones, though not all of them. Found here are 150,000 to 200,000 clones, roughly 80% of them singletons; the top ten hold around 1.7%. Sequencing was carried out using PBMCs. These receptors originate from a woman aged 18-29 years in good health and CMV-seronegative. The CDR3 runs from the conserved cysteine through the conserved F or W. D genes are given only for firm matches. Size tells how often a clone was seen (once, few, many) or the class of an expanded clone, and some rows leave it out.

DNA: TGTGCCAGCAGCTTAGCGGGAGCGGTGGTGGAGACCCAGTACTTC
CDR3: CASSLAGAVVETQYF
J: TRBJ2-5
D: .
V: TRBV11-3
size: .

DNA: TGCGCCAGCAGCTTGGGACAGCGGAACACTGAAGCTTTCTTT
CDR3: CASSLGQRNTEAFF
J: TRBJ1-1
D: .
V: TRBV5-1
size: few

DNA: TGTGCCAGCAGAGAGTACAGGGGCACTGAAGCTTTCTTT
CDR3: CASREYRGTEAFF
J: TRBJ1-1
D: TRBD1
V: TRBV2
size: few

DNA: TGTGCCAGCATCCCTGGGGGACTAGCGGGAGTCGAGCAGTTCTTC
CDR3: CASIPGGLAGVEQFF
J: TRBJ2-1
D: TRBD2
V: TRBV7-9
size: .

DNA: TGTGCCAGCACAGATCATAACTATGGCTACACCTTC
CDR3: CASTDHNYGYTF
J: TRBJ1-2
D: .
V: TRBV2
size: .

DNA: TGCGCCAGCACCCGGACTAGCGGGGACCTTCCGGGCGAGCAGTACTTC
CDR3: CASTRTSGDLPGEQYF
J: TRBJ2-7
D: TRBD2
V: TRBV5-1
size: .

DNA: TGCGCCAGCAGCCCCCGCGGCACAGGGAACTTGGATGCTTTCTTT
CDR3: CASSPRGTGNLDAFF
J: TRBJ1-1
D: .
V: TRBV5-1
size: few

DNA: TGTGCCAGCAGCCCAGGGACAGGAACGAACACTGAAGCTTTCTTT
CDR3: CASSPGTGTNTEAFF
J: TRBJ1-1
D: TRBD1
V: TRBV6-5
size: .

DNA: TGTGCCACCAGCTTGGAACGAGACAGGGACTATGGCTACACCTTC
CDR3: CATSLERDRDYGYTF
J: TRBJ1-2
D: TRBD1
V: TRBV15
size: .

DNA: TGTGCCAGCAGTCCTACTAGCGGGAGGCGGAATGAGCAGTTCTTC
CDR3: CASSPTSGRRNEQFF
J: TRBJ2-1
D: TRBD2
V: TRBV28
size: .

DNA: TGTGCCTGGAGTCGGGACAGGCCCTATGGCTACACCTTC
CDR3: CAWSRDRPYGYTF
J: TRBJ1-2
D: TRBD1
V: TRBV30
size: few

DNA: TGTGCCAGCAGTCCTTGGACAGGGGGTTCTCCTAACTATGGCTACACCTTC
CDR3: CASSPWTGGSPNYGYTF
J: TRBJ1-2
D: TRBD1
V: TRBV27
size: .

DNA: TGTGCCAGCAGCGTATCCCCAATGGACATATCGGATGAAGCTTTCTTT
CDR3: CASSVSPMDISDEAFF
J: TRBJ1-1
D: .
V: TRBV9
size: few

DNA: TGTGCCAGCAGCTCCCCCAGACAGGGGAGGTTTTACTCCTACGAGCAGTACTTC
CDR3: CASSSPRQGRFYSYEQYF
J: TRBJ2-7
D: TRBD1
V: TRBV7-9
size: .

DNA: TGTGCCAGCAGCTTGGAGGGGGAGTGGGGCACTGAAGCTTTCTTT
CDR3: CASSLEGEWGTEAFF
J: TRBJ1-1
D: .
V: TRBV5-4
size: few

DNA: TGTGCCAGCAGTCCTCCGGGAGGGCTTGGAGAGCAGTTCTTC
CDR3: CASSPPGGLGEQFF
J: TRBJ2-1
D: TRBD2
V: TRBV28
size: .

DNA: TGTGCCAGCCGAGCCCCGGACAGGGCGCAAGAGACCCAGTACTTC
CDR3: CASRAPDRAQETQYF
J: TRBJ2-5
D: TRBD1
V: TRBV6-1
size: .

DNA: TGTGCCAGCAGCGGCGTGGGACTCCACCTCACAGATACGCAGTATTTT
CDR3: CASSGVGLHLTDTQYF
J: TRBJ2-3
D: .
V: TRBV7-8
size: .

DNA: TGTGCCACTGCGGAAGGACAAAAACCACCCTTGAACATTCAGTACTTC
CDR3: CATAEGQKPPLNIQYF
J: TRBJ2-4
D: .
V: TRBV2
size: .

DNA: TGTGCCAGCAGTTTAAGGGGGGGAAATACTGAAGCTTTCTTT
CDR3: CASSLRGGNTEAFF
J: TRBJ1-1
D: .
V: TRBV27
size: .